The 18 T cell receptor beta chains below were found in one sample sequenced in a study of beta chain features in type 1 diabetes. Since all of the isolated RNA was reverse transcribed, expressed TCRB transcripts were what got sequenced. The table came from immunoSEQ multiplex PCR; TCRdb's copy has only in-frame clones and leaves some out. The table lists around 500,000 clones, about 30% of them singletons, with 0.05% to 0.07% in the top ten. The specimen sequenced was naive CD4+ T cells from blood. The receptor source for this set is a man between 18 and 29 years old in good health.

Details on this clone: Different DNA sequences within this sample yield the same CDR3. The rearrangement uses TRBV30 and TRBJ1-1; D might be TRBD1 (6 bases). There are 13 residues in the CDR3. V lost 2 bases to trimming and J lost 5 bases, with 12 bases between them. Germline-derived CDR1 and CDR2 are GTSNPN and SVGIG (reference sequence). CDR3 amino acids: CAWSSGGRTEAFF. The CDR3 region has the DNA TGTGCCTGGAGTTCGGGGGGCAGGACTGAAGCTTTCTTT.

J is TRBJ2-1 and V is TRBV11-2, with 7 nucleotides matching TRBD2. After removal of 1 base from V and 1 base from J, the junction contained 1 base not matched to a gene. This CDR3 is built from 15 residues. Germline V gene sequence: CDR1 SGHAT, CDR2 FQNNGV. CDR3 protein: CASSLGLASYNEQFF. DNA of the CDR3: TGTGCCAGCAGCTTAGGACTAGCATCCTACAATGAGCAGTTCTTC. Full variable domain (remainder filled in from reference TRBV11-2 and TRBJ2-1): EAGVAQSPRYKIIEKRQSVAFWCNPISGHATLYWYQQILGQGPKLLIQFQNNGVVDDSQLPKDRFSAERLKGVDSTLKIQPAKLEDSAVYLCASSLGLASYNEQFFGPGTRLTVL.

The chain's CDR3 is CASGRTPQETQYF. For the CDR3, the DNA is TGTGCTAGCGGCAGAACCCCCCAAGAGACCCAGTACTTC. The chain joins TRBV7-7 to TRBJ2-5; D possibly corresponds to TRBD2 (6 bases). The CDR3 is made up of 13 amino acids. Germline V gene sequence: CDR1 SSHAT, CDR2 FNYEAQ (reference sequence). The full variable domain, completed using reference TRBV7-7 and TRBJ2-5, is GAGVSQSPRYKVTKRGQDVTLRCDPISSHATLYWYQQALGQGPEFLTYFNYEAQPDKSGLPSDRFSAERPEGSISTLTIQRTEQRDSAMYRCASGRTPQETQYFGPGTRLLVL.

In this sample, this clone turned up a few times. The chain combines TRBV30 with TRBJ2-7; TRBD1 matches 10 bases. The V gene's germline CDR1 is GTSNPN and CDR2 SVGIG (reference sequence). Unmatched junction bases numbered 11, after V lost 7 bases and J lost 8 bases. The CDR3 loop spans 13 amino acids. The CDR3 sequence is CALRQGAVQKQYF. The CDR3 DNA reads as TGTGCCTTACGACAGGGGGCGGTTCAGAAGCAGTACTTC.

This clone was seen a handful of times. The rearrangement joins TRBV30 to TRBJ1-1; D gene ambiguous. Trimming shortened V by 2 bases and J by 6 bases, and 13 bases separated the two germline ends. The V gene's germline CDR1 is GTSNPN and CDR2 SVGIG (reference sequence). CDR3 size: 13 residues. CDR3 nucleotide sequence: TGTGCCTGGAGTAGCGGCCCGATTGCTGAAGCTTTCTTT. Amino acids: CAWSSGPIAEAFF.

The CDR3 here is CASSHFGGRRVEQFF. The DNA of the CDR3 is TGTGCCAGCAGCCACTTCGGCGGGAGGAGGGTTGAGCAGTTCTTC. The chain employs TRBV11-2 and TRBJ2-1; the match to TRBD2 covers 8 bases. V was clipped by 5 bases and J by 9 bases; unmatched bases: 12. The CDR3 has 15 residues. Germline lookup yields CDR1 SGHAT and CDR2 FQNNGV. Full variable domain (outside the CDR3, taken from reference TRBV11-2 and TRBJ2-1): EAGVAQSPRYKIIEKRQSVAFWCNPISGHATLYWYQQILGQGPKLLIQFQNNGVVDDSQLPKDRFSAERLKGVDSTLKIQPAKLEDSAVYLCASSHFGGRRVEQFFGPGTRLTVL.

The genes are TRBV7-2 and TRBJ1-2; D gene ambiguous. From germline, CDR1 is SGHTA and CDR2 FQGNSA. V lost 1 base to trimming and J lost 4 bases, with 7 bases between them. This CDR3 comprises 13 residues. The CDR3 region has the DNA TGTGCCAGCAGCTTAGTACGGGGCTATGGCTACACCTTC. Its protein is CASSLVRGYGYTF. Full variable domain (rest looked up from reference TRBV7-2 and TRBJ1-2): GAGVSQSPSNKVTEKGKDVELRCDPISGHTALYWYRQSLGQGLEFLIYFQGNSAPDKSGLPSDRFSAERTGGSVSTLTIQRTQQEDSAVYLCASSLVRGYGYTFGSGTRLTVV.

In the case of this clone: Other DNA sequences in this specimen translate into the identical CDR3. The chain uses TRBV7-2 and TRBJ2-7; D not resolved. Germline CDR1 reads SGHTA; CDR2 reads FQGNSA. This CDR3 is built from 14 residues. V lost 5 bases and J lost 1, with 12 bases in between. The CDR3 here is CASSRTSGSYEQYF. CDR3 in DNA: TGTGCCAGCAGCCGGACCTCCGGATCCTACGAGCAGTACTTC.

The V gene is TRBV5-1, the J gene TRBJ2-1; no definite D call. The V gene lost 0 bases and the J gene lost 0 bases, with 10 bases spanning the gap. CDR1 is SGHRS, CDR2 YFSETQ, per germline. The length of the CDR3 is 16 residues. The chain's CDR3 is CASSLVTLSSYNEQFF. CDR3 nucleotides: TGCGCCAGCAGCTTGGTGACTTTAAGCTCCTACAATGAGCAGTTCTTC.

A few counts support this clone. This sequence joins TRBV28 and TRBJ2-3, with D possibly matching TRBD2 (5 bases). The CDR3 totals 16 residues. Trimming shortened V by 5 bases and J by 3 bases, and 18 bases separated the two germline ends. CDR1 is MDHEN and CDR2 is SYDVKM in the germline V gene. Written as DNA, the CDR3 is TGTGCCAGCAGTCCCCGGGGAGCGGCTGGGACAGATACGCAGTATTTT. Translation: CASSPRGAAGTDTQYF.

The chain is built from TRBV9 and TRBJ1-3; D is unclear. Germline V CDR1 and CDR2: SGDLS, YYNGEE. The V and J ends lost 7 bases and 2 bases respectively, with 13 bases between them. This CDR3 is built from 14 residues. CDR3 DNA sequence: TGTGCCAGCGCCGAAAGCGGAACTGGAAACACCATATATTTT. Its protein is CASAESGTGNTIYF.

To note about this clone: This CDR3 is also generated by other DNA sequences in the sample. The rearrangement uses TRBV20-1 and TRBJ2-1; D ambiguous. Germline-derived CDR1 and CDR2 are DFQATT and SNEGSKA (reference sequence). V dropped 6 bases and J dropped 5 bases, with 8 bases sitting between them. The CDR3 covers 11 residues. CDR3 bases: TGCAGTGCGCGAGAGAACAATGAGCAGTTCTTC. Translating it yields CSARENNEQFF.

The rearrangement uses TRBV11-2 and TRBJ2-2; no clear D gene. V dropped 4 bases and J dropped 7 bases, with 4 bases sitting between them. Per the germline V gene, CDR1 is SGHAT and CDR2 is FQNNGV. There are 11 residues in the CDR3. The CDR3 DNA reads TGTGCCAGCAGCTCCCTCGGGGAGCTGTTTTTT. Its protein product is CASSSLGELFF.

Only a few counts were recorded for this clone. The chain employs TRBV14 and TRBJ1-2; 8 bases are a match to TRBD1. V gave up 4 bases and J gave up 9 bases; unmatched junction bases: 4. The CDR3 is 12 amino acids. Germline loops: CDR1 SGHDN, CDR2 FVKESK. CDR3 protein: CASSPRGLSYTF. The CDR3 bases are TGTGCCAGCAGCCCCAGGGGGCTTAGCTACACCTTC.

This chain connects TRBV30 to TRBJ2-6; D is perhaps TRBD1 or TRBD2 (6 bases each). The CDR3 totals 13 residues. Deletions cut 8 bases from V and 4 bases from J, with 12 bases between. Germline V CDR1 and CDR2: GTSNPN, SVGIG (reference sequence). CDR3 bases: TGTGCCCGCAGGGGACTGGGGGCCAACGTCCTGACTTTC. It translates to CARRGLGANVLTF.

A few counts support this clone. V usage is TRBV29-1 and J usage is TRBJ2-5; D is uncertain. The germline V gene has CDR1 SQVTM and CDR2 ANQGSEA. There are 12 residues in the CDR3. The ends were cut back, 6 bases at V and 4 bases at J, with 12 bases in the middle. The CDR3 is CSVRSAGETQYF. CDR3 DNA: TGCAGCGTCAGGTCAGCAGGAGAGACCCAGTACTTC. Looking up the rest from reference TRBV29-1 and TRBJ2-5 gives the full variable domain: SAVISQKPSRDICQRGTSLTIQCQVDSQVTMMFWYRQQPGQSLTLIATANQGSEATYESGFVIDKFPISRPNLTFSTLTVSNMSPEDSSIYLCSVRSAGETQYFGPGTRLLVL.

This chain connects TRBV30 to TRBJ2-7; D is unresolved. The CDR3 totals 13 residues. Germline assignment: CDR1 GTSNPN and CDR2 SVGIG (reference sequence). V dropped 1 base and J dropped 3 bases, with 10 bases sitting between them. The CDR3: CAWSESPSYEQYF. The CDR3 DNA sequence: TGTGCCTGGAGTGAGTCCCCCAGCTACGAGCAGTACTTC.

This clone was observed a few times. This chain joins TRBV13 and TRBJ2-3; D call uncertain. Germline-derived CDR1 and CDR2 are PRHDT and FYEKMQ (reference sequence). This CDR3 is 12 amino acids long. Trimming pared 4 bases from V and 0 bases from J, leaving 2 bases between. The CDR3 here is CASSWSTDTQYF. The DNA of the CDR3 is TGTGCCAGCAGCTGGAGCACAGATACGCAGTATTTT.